The 11 T cell receptor beta chains presented below share a single source sample, sequenced in a study of identical twins listed by TCRdb under 2016. Receptor amplification or capture employed 5' RACE. The data were produced on an Illumina HiSeq 2000. TCRdb reprocessing: public reads trimmed at Q25 with fastp, clones called with MiXCR, in-frame beta chains kept. When rows share a CDR3 protein, they turn into one entry using the most common DNA and genes. The sample profile shows 540,000 or so distinct CDR3 sequences; 20% to 25% of them were found once. The ten biggest clones cover around 0.48% of the sample. In addition, the sample was reused for a study of yellow fever vaccine responses in identical twins.

The specimen sequenced was CD4+ T cells sorted from blood. Receptors originate from a woman younger than 35 in good health.

This clonotype occurred a few times. V gene TRBV19 combines with J gene TRBJ1-2, with D possibly being TRBD1 (5 bases). Germline CDR1 and CDR2: LNHDA and SQIVND (reference sequence). This CDR3 spans 13 amino acids. Trimming took 8 bases from V and 0 from J, leaving 10 bases between them. CDR3 in amino acids: CASARQPNYGYTF. The CDR3 DNA reads TGTGCCAGTGCCAGACAGCCTAACTATGGCTACACCTTC. Using reference TRBV19 and TRBJ1-2 for the parts outside the CDR3, the full variable domain is DGGITQSPKYLFRKEGQNVTLSCEQNLNHDAMYWYRQDPGQGLRLIYYSQIVNDFQKGDIAEGYSVSREKKESFPLTVTSAQKNPTAFYLCASARQPNYGYTFGSGTRLTVV.

This clonotype appeared a few times. The chain carries TRBV6-1 and TRBJ1-2, with a tentative D call TRBD1 (6 bases). This CDR3 comprises 14 residues. V lost 2 bases to trimming and J lost 4 bases, with 11 bases between them. Germline V gene lookup returns CDR1 MNHNS and CDR2 SASEGT. The CDR3 sequence: CASSEFGGTYGYTF. CDR3 in DNA: TGTGCCAGCAGTGAATTCGGGGGCACCTATGGCTACACCTTC.

The V gene is TRBV15, the J gene TRBJ2-1; TRBD1 might be the D (5 bases). CDR1 and CDR2 (germline): LNHNV, YYDKDF (reference sequence). CDR3 length: 16 residues. V shed 1 base and J shed 1 base, with 11 bases lying between them. The CDR3 DNA follows: TGTGCCACCAGCAGAGGTCCAGGGTGGTCCTACAATGAGCAGTTCTTC. Protein sequence: CATSRGPGWSYNEQFF. Based on the CDR3 plus reference TRBV15 and TRBJ2-1, the full variable domain is DAMVIQNPRYQVTQFGKPVTLSCSQTLNHNVMYWYQQKSSQAPKLLFHYYDKDFNNEADTPDNFQSRRPNTSFCFLDIRSPGLGDTAMYLCATSRGPGWSYNEQFFGPGTRLTVL.

This clonotype was seen just once. The V gene is TRBV7-9, the J gene TRBJ2-1; possibly TRBD2 for D (6 bases). The ends were cut back, 4 bases at V and 0 bases at J, with 16 bases in the middle. The CDR3 runs 17 residues. Germline CDR1 is SEHNR and CDR2 is FQNEAQ (reference sequence). The CDR3 nucleotides are TGTGCCAGCAGCTCGACCCCCGGGACTTTCTCCTACAATGAGCAGTTCTTC. Amino acids: CASSSTPGTFSYNEQFF.

The chain joins TRBV4-1 to TRBJ2-7, with TRBD1 identical over 10 bases. This CDR3 spans 19 amino acids. Germline V CDR1 and CDR2: MGHRA, YSYEKL. The junction had 20 bases not matched to a gene; V was cut back by 5 bases and J by 4 bases. CDR3 sequence reads: CASSFLADRRDRGGYEQYF. DNA for the CDR3: TGCGCCAGCAGCTTTTTGGCCGACCGCCGGGACAGGGGAGGGTACGAGCAGTACTTC.

The genes are TRBV11-2 and TRBJ2-7, with a possible D match to TRBD2 (6 bases). Germline CDR1 SGHAT, CDR2 FQNNGV. This CDR3 region has 14 residues. Trimming removed 3 bases from V and 3 bases from J, with 12 bases in between. For the CDR3, the DNA is TGTGCCAGCAGCTTGAGTTCAGCGGGCTACGAGCAGTACGTC. This encodes CASSLSSAGYEQYV.

This clonotype was picked up one time. The gene calls are TRBV20-1 and TRBJ2-7, with 7 bases that match TRBD2. V lost 3 bases, J lost 2 bases, and 19 bases stayed unmatched. The V gene's germline CDR1 is DFQATT and CDR2 SNEGSKA (reference sequence). This CDR3 spans 18 amino acids. CDR3 in amino acids: CSARPPFAGEQKTYEQYV. DNA of the CDR3: TGCAGTGCTAGGCCCCCCTTTGCGGGGGAACAGAAAACCTACGAGCAGTACGTC.

This clonotype was observed many times. The V and J genes are TRBV7-8 and TRBJ2-1; D not certain. Trimming cost V 0 bases and J 3 bases, with 0 bases left between them. CDR1 and CDR2 from the germline V gene are SGHVS and FQNEAQ. The CDR3 consists of 12 residues. The CDR3 here is CASSLAYNEQFF. In DNA form, the CDR3 reads TGTGCCAGCAGCTTAGCCTACAATGAGCAGTTCTTC.

The chain carries TRBV6-2 or TRBV6-3 and TRBJ2-1; perhaps TRBD2 as D (5 bases). CDR3 length equals 14 residues. V lost 10 bases, J lost 7 bases, and 20 bases lay in between. Germline CDR1 is MNHEY and CDR2 is SVGEGT. CDR3 in amino acids: CATQAGGRRNEQFF. Written as DNA, the CDR3 is TGTGCCACCCAAGCCGGAGGCCGAAGGAATGAGCAGTTCTTC.

In this sample, this clonotype turned up a few times. The chain uses TRBV10-3 and TRBJ2-7; 7 nucleotides line up with TRBD1. Germline V gives CDR1 ENHRY, CDR2 SYGVKD. The trim removed 0 bases at V and 6 bases at J, leaving 8 bases unmatched. The CDR3 covers 15 residues. CDR3 loop: CAISESSGQSSEQYF. The CDR3, as DNA: TGTGCCATCAGTGAGTCGTCGGGACAGAGCTCCGAGCAGTACTTC.

This clonotype turned up a few times. The rearrangement links TRBV5-1 to TRBJ2-2; perhaps D is TRBD1 or TRBD2 (5 bases each). The germline V and J ends were trimmed by 4 bases and 6 bases, with 16 bases remaining between them. Germline assignment: CDR1 SGHRS and CDR2 YFSETQ. There are 15 residues in the CDR3. The CDR3 here is CASSTGTPLSGELFF. CDR3 in DNA: TGCGCCAGCAGCACCGGGACCCCCCTTTCCGGGGAGCTGTTTTTT.